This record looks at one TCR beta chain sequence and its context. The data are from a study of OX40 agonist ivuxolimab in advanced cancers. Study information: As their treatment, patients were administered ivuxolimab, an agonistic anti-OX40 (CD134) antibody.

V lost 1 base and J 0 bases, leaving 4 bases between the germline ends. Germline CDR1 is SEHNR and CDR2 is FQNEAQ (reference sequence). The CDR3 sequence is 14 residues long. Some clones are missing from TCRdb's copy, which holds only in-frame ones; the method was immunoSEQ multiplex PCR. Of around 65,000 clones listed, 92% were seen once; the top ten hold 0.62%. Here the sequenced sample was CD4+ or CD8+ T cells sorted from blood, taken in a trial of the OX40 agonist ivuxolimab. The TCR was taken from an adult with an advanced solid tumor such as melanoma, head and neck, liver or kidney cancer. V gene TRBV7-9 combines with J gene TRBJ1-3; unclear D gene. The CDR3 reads CASSLGVSGNTIYF. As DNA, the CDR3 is TGTGCCAGCAGCTTAGGGGTCTCTGGAAACACCATATATTTT.